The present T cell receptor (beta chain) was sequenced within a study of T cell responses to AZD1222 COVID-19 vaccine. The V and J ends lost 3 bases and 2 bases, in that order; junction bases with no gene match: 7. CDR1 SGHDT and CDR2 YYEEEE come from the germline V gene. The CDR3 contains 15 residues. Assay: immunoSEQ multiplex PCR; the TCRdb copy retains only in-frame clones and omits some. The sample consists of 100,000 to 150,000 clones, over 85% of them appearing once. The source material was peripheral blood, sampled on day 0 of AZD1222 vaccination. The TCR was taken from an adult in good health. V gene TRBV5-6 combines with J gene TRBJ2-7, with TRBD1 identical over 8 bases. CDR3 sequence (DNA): TGTGCCAGCAGCTACCTGGACAGGGTCACCTACGAGCAGTACTTC. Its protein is CASSYLDRVTYEQYF.